This entry describes one T cell receptor (beta chain). Repertoires were generated with immunoSEQ multiplex PCR, while TCRdb's copy carries only in-frame clones and drops some. The sample includes 130,000 to 150,000 clones, around 87% seen only once; the top ten take roughly 1.7%. The data were taken from a study of T cell responses to AZD1222 COVID-19 vaccine. The CDR3 length is 15 residues. Trimming removed 8 bases from V and 5 bases from J; junction bases left unmatched: 5. From germline, CDR1 is MDHEN and CDR2 SYDVKM. This chain joins TRBV28 and TRBJ2-3, with 15 nucleotides matching TRBD2. The input for sequencing was peripheral blood, taken on day 0 of AZD1222 vaccination. The source is an adult in good health. The CDR3 DNA reads as TGTGCCAGCCGGACTAGCGGGAGGGCCTTAGATACGCAGTATTTT. It specifies CASRTSGRALDTQYF.